These 24 T cell receptor beta chains were sequenced from one sample in a study of T cell repertoires in cytomegalovirus infection. TCRdb reanalysed the reads using MiXCR and keeps one entry per CDR3 protein. This sample has under 350,000 distinct CDR3 sequences, with 22% found just once. These receptors lack a known antigen. The sequences come from cultured PBMCs, collected from culture after CMV antigen stimulation. These receptors were taken from a human donor in good health (CMV status not recorded). Some clones in this sample may be carry-over from other donors' samples.

The V gene is TRBV11-2, the J gene TRBJ2-1; weak D call: TRBD1 (5 bases). V lost 1 base and J lost 12, with 19 bases in between. Germline V gene data show CDR1 as SGHAT and CDR2 as FQNNGV. This CDR3 has 15 residues. The DNA of the CDR3 is TGTGCCAGCAGCTTAGCCGGGTCCCAATACCAGGGGCAGTTCTTC. Translating gives CASSLAGSQYQGQFF.

Written as DNA, the CDR3 is TGTGCCAGCTCCATTCTGGCCTCCTACGAGCAGTACTTC. Amino acid sequence: CASSILASYEQYF. The chain joins TRBV18 to TRBJ2-7, with D unresolved. This CDR3 is 13 amino acids long. V lost 6 bases, J lost 0 bases, and 9 bases lay in between. Germline lookup yields CDR1 KGHSH and CDR2 LQKENI.

This clonotype occurred a few times. The rearrangement joins TRBV7-9 to TRBJ1-5; D is unclear. Trimming took 3 bases from V and 7 from J, leaving 10 bases between them. The CDR3 length is 13 residues. From germline, CDR1 is SEHNR and CDR2 FQNEAQ (reference sequence). Here the CDR3 DNA reads TGTGCCAGCAGCTTTTATGGAGGCCAGCCCCAGCATTTT. Its protein is CASSFYGGQPQHF.

The V call is TRBV4-1, the J call TRBJ1-6; D remains ambiguous. The CDR3 runs 14 residues. V was trimmed by 0 bases and J by 6 bases, leaving 6 bases between them. Germline V CDR1 and CDR2: MGHRA, YSYEKL. CDR3 bases: TGCGCCAGCAGCCAAGAAACAAGTAATTCACCCCTCCACTTT. It translates to CASSQETSNSPLHF.

The CDR3: CASSLVGLAGGGYNEQFF. The CDR3 DNA reads TGTGCCAGCAGTTTAGTGGGACTAGCGGGAGGGGGTTACAATGAGCAGTTCTTC. The genes are TRBV27 and TRBJ2-1; 16 positions match TRBD2. This CDR3 contains 18 residues. Germline loops: CDR1 MNHEY, CDR2 SMNVEV (reference sequence). Trimming at V came to 2 bases and at J to 4 bases, leaving 5 bases not matched to a gene.

This clonotype was observed at least ten times. The CDR3, as DNA: TGTGCCAGCAGCTTAGGTCACTATGGCTACACCTTC. Protein product: CASSLGHYGYTF. This sequence joins TRBV7-2 and TRBJ1-2; unclear D gene. The germline V gene encodes CDR1 SGHTA and CDR2 FQGNSA. V gave up 1 base and J gave up 3 bases, with 3 bases separating them. The CDR3 consists of 12 residues.

This chain links TRBV19 with TRBJ1-5; the D gene is possibly TRBD1 (6 bases). The CDR3 runs to 13 residues. Trimming removed 4 bases at V and 6 bases at J, with 10 bases between. The germline gives CDR1 LNHDA, CDR2 SQIVND (reference sequence). The CDR3 reads CASSTQGFQPQHF. CDR3 DNA: TGTGCCAGTAGTACCCAGGGGTTTCAGCCCCAGCATTTT.

The table lists this clonotype with many counts. The chain is built from TRBV7-2 and TRBJ1-1; no firm D call. The germline gives CDR1 SGHTA, CDR2 FQGNSA. With 2 bases removed from V and 4 bases from J, the gap between germline ends came to 11 bases. The CDR3 contains 14 residues. CDR3 loop: CASSLLKESTEAFF. CDR3 bases: TGTGCCAGCAGCTTATTAAAGGAGAGCACTGAAGCTTTCTTT.

V gene TRBV7-2 combines with J gene TRBJ1-1; D ambiguous. The germline V gene encodes CDR1 SGHTA and CDR2 FQGNSA. The CDR3 spans 13 residues. Trimming took 1 base from V and 2 from J, leaving 5 bases between them. The CDR3 reads CASSLVQNTEAFF. Written as DNA, the CDR3 is TGTGCCAGCAGCTTAGTGCAAAACACTGAAGCTTTCTTT. The full variable domain, rest sourced from reference TRBV7-2 and TRBJ1-1, is GAGVSQSPSNKVTEKGKDVELRCDPISGHTALYWYRQSLGQGLEFLIYFQGNSAPDKSGLPSDRFSAERTGGSVSTLTIQRTQQEDSAVYLCASSLVQNTEAFFGQGTRLTVV.

This clonotype was counted at least ten times. This sequence joins TRBV7-9 and TRBJ2-1; D may be TRBD2 (6 bases). The V end was cut by 4 bases, the J end by 0 bases, with 16 bases between. This CDR3 comprises 17 residues. Germline CDR1 is SEHNR and CDR2 is FQNEAQ (reference sequence). This CDR3 reads CASSSSLALSSYNEQFF. For the CDR3, the DNA is TGTGCCAGCAGCTCTAGCCTAGCGTTGAGCTCCTACAATGAGCAGTTCTTC.

This clonotype was detected a few times. V and J are TRBV27 and TRBJ2-5; 13 nucleotides match TRBD2. Germline assignment: CDR1 MNHEY and CDR2 SMNVEV (reference sequence). The CDR3 is 19 amino acids. Trimming cost V 5 bases and J 4 bases; bases outside gene matches: 16. CDR3 loop: CASSRTGTSGIKGGETQYF. In nucleotides, the CDR3 is TGTGCCAGCAGTCGAACCGGGACTAGCGGGATTAAGGGAGGAGAGACCCAGTACTTC.

This clonotype was seen ten or more times. The V call is TRBV7-8, the J call TRBJ2-7; 15 nucleotides align to TRBD2. V lost 5 bases to trimming and J lost 4 bases; unmatched junction nucleotides: 6. This CDR3 has 16 amino acids. Germline V gene lookup returns CDR1 SGHVS and CDR2 FQNEAQ. The CDR3 loop is CASSPGLAGGLYEQYV. In DNA, the CDR3 is TGTGCCAGCAGCCCAGGACTAGCGGGAGGGCTTTACGAGCAGTACGTC.

This clonotype has a handful of counts. This chain joins TRBV12-3 or TRBV12-4 and TRBJ1-1; TRBD1 is a possible D gene (5 bases). The CDR3 sequence is 14 residues long. Trimming cost V 5 bases and J 4 bases, with 14 bases left between them. The CDR3 region has the DNA TGTGCCAGCAGTGCCCAGGGATGGAGCACTGAAGCTTTCTTT. The encoded protein is CASSAQGWSTEAFF.

A few counts support this clonotype. This rearrangement joins TRBV6-1 to TRBJ2-2; D is ambiguous. Trimming cost V 1 base and J 4 bases, with 19 bases left between them. CDR1 is MNHNS and CDR2 is SASEGT in the germline V gene. The CDR3 is made up of 18 amino acids. CDR3 nucleotides: TGTGCCAGCAGTGAAGGAGCCTTACGGATTTGGGGCACCGGGGAGCTGTTTTTT. It codes for CASSEGALRIWGTGELFF.

This chain connects TRBV5-4 to TRBJ2-7, with D uncertain. Trimming took 0 bases from V and 6 from J, leaving 10 bases between them. Germline V lookup: CDR1 SGHNT, CDR2 YYREEE (reference sequence). CDR3 length equals 13 residues. The CDR3 DNA reads TGTGCCAGCAGCTTGGTAGATCGGTTCGAGCAGTACTTC. Protein: CASSLVDRFEQYF.

This clonotype was seen once. The chain joins TRBV24-1 to TRBJ2-6; D gene unclear. V was cut by 5 bases and J by 4 bases, with 14 bases left in between. CDR1 and CDR2 from the germline V gene are KGHDR and SFDVKD. The CDR3 contains 16 residues. This CDR3 reads CATSGRTSWGANVLTF. The DNA for the CDR3 is TGTGCCACCAGTGGTCGGACCTCGTGGGGGGCCAACGTCCTGACTTTC.

The chain employs TRBV20-1 and TRBJ1-3; the D is unclear. Germline CDR1 is DFQATT and CDR2 is SNEGSKA (reference sequence). The germline V and J ends were trimmed by 6 bases and 10 bases, with 13 bases remaining between them. This CDR3 comprises 11 residues. The CDR3 region has the DNA TGCAGTGCCACTGATGAGTGGACCATATATTTT. Encoded protein: CSATDEWTIYF.

To note about this clonotype: A read error may be the cause here, since a much bigger clone is one base away. V and J are TRBV7-8 and TRBJ2-3, with D perhaps being TRBD1 or TRBD2 (5 bases each). CDR3 size: 16 residues. CDR1 and CDR2 from the germline V gene are SGHVS and FQNEAQ. Trimming took off 1 base at V and 0 bases at J, with 11 bases between the two ends. CDR3 sequence (DNA): TGTGCCAGCAGCTTAGGAGGGGCCTTCAGCACAGATACGCAGTATTTT. Protein sequence: CASSLGGAFSTDTQYF.

A few counts support this clonotype. The V call is TRBV4-1, the J call TRBJ2-2, with D unclear. The CDR3 contains 16 residues. Trimming cost V 6 bases and J 1 base, with 15 bases left between them. CDR1 and CDR2 (germline): MGHRA, YSYEKL. CDR3 coding DNA: TGCGCCAGCAGTCCCGGGCATACCTGGAACACCGGGGAGCTGTTTTTT. Translation gives CASSPGHTWNTGELFF.

The V call is TRBV30, the J call TRBJ1-3; 8 nucleotides line up with TRBD1. The CDR3 consists of 19 residues. The V and J ends lost 2 bases and 0 bases, in that order; junction bases with no gene match: 15. The germline CDR1 and CDR2 sequences are GTSNPN and SVGIG (reference sequence). The CDR3 loop is CAWSSGFDRGRSSGNTIYF. The CDR3 DNA is TGTGCCTGGAGTTCTGGTTTCGACAGGGGCCGCAGCTCTGGAAACACCATATATTTT.

This clonotype was picked up a small number of times. The chain has TRBV7-9 and TRBJ1-2; D is undetermined. Germline lookup yields CDR1 SEHNR and CDR2 FQNEAQ (reference sequence). The CDR3 runs to 13 residues. Between the trimmed V and J ends, which lost 1 base and 7 bases, there was a span of 10 bases. This CDR3 is CASSLDGRGGYTF. The CDR3 nucleotides read TGTGCCAGCAGCTTAGACGGGCGGGGTGGCTACACCTTC.

There are many counts of this clonotype. The V call is TRBV12-3 or TRBV12-4, the J call TRBJ1-2; no clear D. The length of the CDR3 is 14 residues. Trimming stripped 2 bases from V and 2 bases from J, with 9 bases between. The CDR3 loop reads CASSLQATNYGYTF. The CDR3 nucleotides are TGTGCCAGCAGTTTACAGGCAACCAACTATGGCTACACCTTC.

V and J are TRBV12-3 or TRBV12-4 and TRBJ1-1; tentative D call: TRBD1 (6 bases). The germline V and J ends were trimmed by 6 bases and 4 bases, with 21 bases remaining between them. The CDR3 consists of 16 residues. The CDR3: CASRQFGGAGSTEAFF. As DNA, the CDR3 is TGTGCCAGCAGGCAATTCGGGGGGGCCGGCTCCACTGAAGCTTTCTTT.

This clonotype was seen many times. The chain couples TRBV6-2 or TRBV6-3 to TRBJ2-7; D may be TRBD1 (7 bases). This CDR3 spans 15 amino acids. V was clipped by 5 bases and J by 0 bases, with 14 bases between them. Per germline, CDR1 MNHEY and CDR2 SVGEGT. CDR3 nucleotide sequence: TGTGCCAGCAGTGACAGGGACTTATTCTCCTACGAGCAGTACTTC. This translates into CASSDRDLFSYEQYF.